This passage covers 4 T cell receptor beta chains from one sample sequenced in a study of tumor-infiltrating lymphocytes in primary liver carcinoma (dated by TCRdb to the late 2010s). The sequencer was an Illumina HiSeq 2500. Starting from 450 to 500 ng total RNA, TCRbeta-specific cDNA was produced by reverse transcription with a constant-region primer and ProtoScript II reverse transcriptase. TCRbeta libraries were built with three nested multiplex PCR rounds, a slightly modified ARM-PCR procedure. Each of the first two PCR rounds ran for 10 cycles and used multiplex TRBV1-TRBV30 forward primers together with a Cbeta reverse primer. The public reads were reanalyzed by TCRdb: fastp trimming at Q25, MiXCR alignment, in-frame beta chains only. CDR3 protein duplicates are merged, each entry listing the most common genes and DNA. The sample table shows 35,000 to 40,000 distinct CDR3 sequences, and around 75% are seen once. The ten largest clones represent under 45% of the sample.

Total RNA and DNA were co-extracted from 20-30 mg of bulk tissue with the AllPrep DNA/RNA mini kit, without cell sorting. The sequenced material came from tumor-adjacent normal liver tissue. The receptors come from a man aged 40-55 years with primary liver carcinoma and hepatitis B virus infection.

This clonotype has a count of ten or more. The J gene is TRBJ2-7, the V gene TRBV28; the match to TRBD1 covers 7 bases. The CDR3 runs 14 residues. Germline trimming cut 2 bases from V and 3 bases from J; bases unmatched to any gene: 4. In germline, CDR1 is MDHEN, CDR2 SYDVKM. CDR3 bases: TGTGCCAGCAGTTTAGTGGACAGGTTCTACGAGCAGTACTTC. Translating it yields CASSLVDRFYEQYF.

This clonotype was seen ten or more times. This may arise from a read error, as a much more abundant clone is one base away. The rearrangement joins TRBV14 to TRBJ2-1, with D uncertain. Germline-derived CDR1 and CDR2 are SGHDN and FVKESK. With 4 bases removed from V and 8 bases from J, the gap between germline ends came to 9 bases. The CDR3 is 12 amino acids. The CDR3 region has the DNA TGTGCCAGCAGCCCAAGGGCGGATGAGCAGTTCTTC. Translated, it gives CASSPRADEQFF.

Concerning this clonotype: The conserved final phenylalanine or tryptophan is absent from the CDR3, which likely points to a read error. No DNA is shown, since the ends of the CDR3 on it are uncertain; the CDR3 is the one TCRdb lists. CDR3 amino acids: CASSQVAGLPPAGTLHI. The gene calls are TRBV4-2 and TRBJ1-6. The CDR3 spans 17 amino acids, including both terminal residues. Looked up from germline, CDR1 is LGHNA and CDR2 is YNFKEQ.

Judged by abundance, this clonotype is medium-sized. The chain carries TRBV10-3 and TRBJ2-3, with 16 bases aligning to TRBD2. This CDR3 contains 19 residues. Losses at the gene ends were 4 bases for V and 2 bases for J; bases not matched to a gene: 9. The germline gives CDR1 ENHRY, CDR2 SYGVKD. In DNA form, the CDR3 reads TGTGCCATCAGTGGACCCGGGACTAGCGGGAGGGTAGACACAGATACGCAGTATTTT. Translating gives CAISGPGTSGRVDTDTQYF.